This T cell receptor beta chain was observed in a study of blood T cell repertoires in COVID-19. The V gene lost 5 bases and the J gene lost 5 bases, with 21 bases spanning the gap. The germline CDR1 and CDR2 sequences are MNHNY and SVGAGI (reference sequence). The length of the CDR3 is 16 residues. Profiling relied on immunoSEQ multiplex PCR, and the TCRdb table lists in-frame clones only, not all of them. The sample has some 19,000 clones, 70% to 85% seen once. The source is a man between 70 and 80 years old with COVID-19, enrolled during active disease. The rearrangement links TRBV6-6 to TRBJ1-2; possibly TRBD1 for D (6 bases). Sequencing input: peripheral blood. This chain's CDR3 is CASSTGPIEFLYGYTF. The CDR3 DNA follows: TGTGCCAGCAGTACAGGGCCCATTGAGTTCCTTTATGGCTACACCTTC.